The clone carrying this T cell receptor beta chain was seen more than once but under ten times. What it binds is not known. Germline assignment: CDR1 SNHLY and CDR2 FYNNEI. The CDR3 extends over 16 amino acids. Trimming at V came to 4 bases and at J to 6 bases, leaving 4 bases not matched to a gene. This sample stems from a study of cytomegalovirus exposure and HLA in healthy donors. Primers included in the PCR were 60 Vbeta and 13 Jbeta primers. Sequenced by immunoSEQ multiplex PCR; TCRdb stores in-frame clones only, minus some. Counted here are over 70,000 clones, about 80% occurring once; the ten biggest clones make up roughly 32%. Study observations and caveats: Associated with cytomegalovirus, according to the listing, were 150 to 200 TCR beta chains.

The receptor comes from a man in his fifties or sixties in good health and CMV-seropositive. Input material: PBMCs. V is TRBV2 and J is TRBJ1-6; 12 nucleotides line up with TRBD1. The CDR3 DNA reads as TGTGCCAGCAGTGTCTGGGGACAGGGGGCTAATTCACCCCTCCACTTT. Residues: CASSVWGQGANSPLHF.